This T cell receptor beta chain derives from a study of chemoradiotherapy in HPV16-positive cancers. Study in general: Candidate HPV-specific T-cell clones and common TCR motifs came from functional assays in a couple of HPV16-positive patients. The study's findings and limits: During treatment, candidate HPV-specific clones and E7-related motifs expanded in tumor. In HPV16-positive patients, HPV-responsive T-cell expansion tracked better recurrence-free survival.

Repertoires were sampled repeatedly during chemoradiotherapy. Clones were sequenced by immunoSEQ multiplex PCR, and TCRdb holds only the in-frame ones, with some missing. The repertoire holds about 3,500 clones, with 71% as singletons. About this clone: Its antigen is undetermined.

This CDR3 has 16 residues. Germline V lookup: CDR1 SEHNR, CDR2 FQNEAQ (reference sequence). The V segment lost 5 bases and the J segment 1 base; nucleotides outside the gene matches: 6. The chain has TRBV7-9 and TRBJ2-2, with 8 bases aligning to TRBD2. This clonotype was sampled from a human donor with HPV-associated anogenital cancer. The sample was taken from a patient who underwent chemoradiotherapy. This chain's CDR3 is CASSLRAGENTGELFF. DNA for the CDR3: TGTGCCAGCAGCCTAAGAGCGGGGGAGAACACCGGGGAGCTGTTTTTT.